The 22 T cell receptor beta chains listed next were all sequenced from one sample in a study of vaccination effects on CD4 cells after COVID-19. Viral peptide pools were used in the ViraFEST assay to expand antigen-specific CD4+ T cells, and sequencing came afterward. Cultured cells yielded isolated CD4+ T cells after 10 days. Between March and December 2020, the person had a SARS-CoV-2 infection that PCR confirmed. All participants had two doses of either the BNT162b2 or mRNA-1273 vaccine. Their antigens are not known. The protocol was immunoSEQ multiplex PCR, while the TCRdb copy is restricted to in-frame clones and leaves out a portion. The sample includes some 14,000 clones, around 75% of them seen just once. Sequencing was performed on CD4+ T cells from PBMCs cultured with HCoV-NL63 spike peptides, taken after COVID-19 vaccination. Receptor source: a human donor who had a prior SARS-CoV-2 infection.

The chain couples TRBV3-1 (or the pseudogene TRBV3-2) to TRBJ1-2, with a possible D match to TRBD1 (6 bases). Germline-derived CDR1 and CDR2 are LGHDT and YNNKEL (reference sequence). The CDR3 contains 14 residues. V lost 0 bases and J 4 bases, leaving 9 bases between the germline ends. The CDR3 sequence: CASSQEAGAYGYTF. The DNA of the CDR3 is TGTGCCAGCAGCCAAGAAGCAGGGGCCTATGGCTACACCTTC.

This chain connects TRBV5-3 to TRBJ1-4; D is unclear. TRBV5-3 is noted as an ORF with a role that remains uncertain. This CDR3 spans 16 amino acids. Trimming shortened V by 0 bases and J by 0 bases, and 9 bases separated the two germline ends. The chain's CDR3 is CARSLASGATNEKLFF. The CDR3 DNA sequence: TGTGCCAGAAGCTTGGCTTCGGGTGCAACTAATGAAAAACTGTTTTTT.

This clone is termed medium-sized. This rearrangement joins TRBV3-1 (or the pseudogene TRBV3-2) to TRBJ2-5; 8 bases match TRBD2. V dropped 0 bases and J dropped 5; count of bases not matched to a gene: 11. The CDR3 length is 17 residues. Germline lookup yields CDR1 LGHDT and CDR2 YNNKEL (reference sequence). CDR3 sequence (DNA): TGTGCCAGCAGCCAAGATCCGGGACGGGAGGGCCGGGAGACCCAGTACTTC. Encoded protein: CASSQDPGREGRETQYF.

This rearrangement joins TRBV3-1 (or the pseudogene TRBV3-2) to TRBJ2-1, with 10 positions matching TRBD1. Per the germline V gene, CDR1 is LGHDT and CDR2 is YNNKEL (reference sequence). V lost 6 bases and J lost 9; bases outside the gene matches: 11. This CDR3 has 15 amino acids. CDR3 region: CASSQTGGEYGEQFF. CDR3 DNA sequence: TGTGCCAGCAGTCAGACAGGGGGCGAGTACGGTGAGCAGTTCTTC.

CDR3 sequence (DNA): TGTGCCAGCAGCTCATCCGGGACAGGGAATTCACCCCTCCACTTT. Amino acids: CASSSSGTGNSPLHF. This chain connects TRBV6-5 to TRBJ1-6, with 9 bases matching TRBD1. Germline values: CDR1 MNHEY, CDR2 SVGAGI. The length of the CDR3 is 15 residues. V was clipped by 6 bases and J by 7 bases; unmatched bases: 7.

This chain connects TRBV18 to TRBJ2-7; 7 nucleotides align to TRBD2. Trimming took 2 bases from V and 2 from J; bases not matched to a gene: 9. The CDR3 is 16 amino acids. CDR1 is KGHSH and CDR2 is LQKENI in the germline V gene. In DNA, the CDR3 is TGTGCCAGCTCACCAGCTACTAGCGCAAAAGCCTACGAGCAGTACTTC. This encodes CASSPATSAKAYEQYF. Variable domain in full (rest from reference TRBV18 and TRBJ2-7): NAGVMQNPRHLVRRRGQEARLRCSPMKGHSHVYWYRQLPEEGLKFMVYLQKENIIDESGMPKERFSAEFPKEGPSILRIQQVVRGDSAAYFCASSPATSAKAYEQYFGPGTRLTVT.

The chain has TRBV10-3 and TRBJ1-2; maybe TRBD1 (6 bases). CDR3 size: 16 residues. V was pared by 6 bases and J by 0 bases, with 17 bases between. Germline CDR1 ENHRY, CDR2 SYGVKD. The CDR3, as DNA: TGTGCCATCAGGCGGACAGTAAGCATAGCTAACTATGGCTACACCTTC. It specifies CAIRRTVSIANYGYTF.

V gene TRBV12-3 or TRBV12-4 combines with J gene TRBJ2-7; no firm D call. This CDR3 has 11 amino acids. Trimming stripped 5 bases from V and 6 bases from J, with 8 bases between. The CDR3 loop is CASSVNGEQYF. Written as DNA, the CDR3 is TGTGCCAGCAGTGTAAATGGCGAGCAGTACTTC.

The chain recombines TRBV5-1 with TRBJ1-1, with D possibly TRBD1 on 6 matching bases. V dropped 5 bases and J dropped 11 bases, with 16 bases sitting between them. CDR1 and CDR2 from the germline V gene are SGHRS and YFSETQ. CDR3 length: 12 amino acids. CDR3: CASRGQGKAAFF. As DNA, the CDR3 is TGCGCCAGCAGGGGGCAGGGGAAAGCGGCTTTCTTT.

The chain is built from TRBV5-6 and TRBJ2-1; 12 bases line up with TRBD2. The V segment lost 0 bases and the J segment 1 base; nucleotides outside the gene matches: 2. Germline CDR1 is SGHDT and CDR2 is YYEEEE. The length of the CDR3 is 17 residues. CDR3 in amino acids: CASSLGLAGASYNEQFF. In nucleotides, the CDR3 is TGTGCCAGCAGCTTGGGACTAGCGGGAGCGTCCTACAATGAGCAGTTCTTC.

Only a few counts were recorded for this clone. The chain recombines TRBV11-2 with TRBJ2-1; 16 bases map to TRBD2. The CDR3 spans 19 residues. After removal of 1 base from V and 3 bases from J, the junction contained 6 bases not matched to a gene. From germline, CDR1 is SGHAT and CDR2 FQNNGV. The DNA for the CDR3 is TGTGCCAGCAGCTTAGGGGGACTAGCGGGGGGGACAGTCTACAATGAGCAGTTCTTC. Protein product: CASSLGGLAGGTVYNEQFF.

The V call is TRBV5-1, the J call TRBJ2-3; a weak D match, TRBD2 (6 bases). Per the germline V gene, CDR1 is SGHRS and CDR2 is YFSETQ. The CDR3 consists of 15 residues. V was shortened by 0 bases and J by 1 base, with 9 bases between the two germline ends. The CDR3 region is CASSLGWGGTDTQYF. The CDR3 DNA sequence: TGCGCCAGCAGCTTGGGATGGGGGGGCACAGATACGCAGTATTTT.

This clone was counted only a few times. The CDR3 nucleotides are TGTGCCAGCCGCCCCGGGACAGTTTATAATTCACCCCTCCACTTT. Its translation: CASRPGTVYNSPLHF. The genes are TRBV13 and TRBJ1-6; TRBD1 aligns across 7 bases. V lost 8 bases and J lost 4; bases outside the gene matches: 8. The V gene's germline CDR1 is PRHDT and CDR2 FYEKMQ (reference sequence). The CDR3 covers 15 residues.

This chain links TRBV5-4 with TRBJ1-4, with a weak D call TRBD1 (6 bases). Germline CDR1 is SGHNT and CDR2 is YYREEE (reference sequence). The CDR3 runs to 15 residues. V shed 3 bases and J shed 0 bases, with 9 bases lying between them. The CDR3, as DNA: TGTGCCAGCAGCTCCGGACAGTCAACTAATGAAAAACTGTTTTTT. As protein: CASSSGQSTNEKLFF.

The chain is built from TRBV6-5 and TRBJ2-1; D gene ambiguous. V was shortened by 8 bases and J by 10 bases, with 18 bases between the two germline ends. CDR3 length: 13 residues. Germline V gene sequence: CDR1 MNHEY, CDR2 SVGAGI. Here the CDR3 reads CASCLEPGNEQFF. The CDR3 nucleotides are TGTGCCAGCTGTCTCGAGCCTGGGAACGAGCAGTTCTTC.

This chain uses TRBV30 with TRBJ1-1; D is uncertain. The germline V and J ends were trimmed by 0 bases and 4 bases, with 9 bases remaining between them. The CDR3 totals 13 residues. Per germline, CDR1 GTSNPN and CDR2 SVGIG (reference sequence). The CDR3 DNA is TGTGCCTGGAGTGTTTCGGGGATCACTGAAGCTTTCTTT. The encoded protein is CAWSVSGITEAFF.

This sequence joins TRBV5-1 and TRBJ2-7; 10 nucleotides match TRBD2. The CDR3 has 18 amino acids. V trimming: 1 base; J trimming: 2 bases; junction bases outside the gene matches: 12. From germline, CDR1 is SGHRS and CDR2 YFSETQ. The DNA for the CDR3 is TGCGCCAGCAGCTTGATGTATTCGGGACTAGCGAATACCTACGAGCAGTACTTC. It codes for CASSLMYSGLANTYEQYF.

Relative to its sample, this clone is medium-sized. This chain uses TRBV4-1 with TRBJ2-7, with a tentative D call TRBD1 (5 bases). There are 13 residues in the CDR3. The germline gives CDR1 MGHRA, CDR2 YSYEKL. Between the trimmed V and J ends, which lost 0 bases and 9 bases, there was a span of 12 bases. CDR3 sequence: CASSQDQGMVQYF. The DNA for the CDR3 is TGCGCCAGCAGCCAAGATCAGGGAATGGTGCAGTACTTC.

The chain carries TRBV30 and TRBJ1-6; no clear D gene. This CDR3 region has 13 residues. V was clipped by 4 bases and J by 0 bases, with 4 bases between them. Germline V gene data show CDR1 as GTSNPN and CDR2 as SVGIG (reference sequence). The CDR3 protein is CAWMGSYNSPLHF. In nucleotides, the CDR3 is TGTGCCTGGATGGGCTCCTATAATTCACCCCTCCACTTT.

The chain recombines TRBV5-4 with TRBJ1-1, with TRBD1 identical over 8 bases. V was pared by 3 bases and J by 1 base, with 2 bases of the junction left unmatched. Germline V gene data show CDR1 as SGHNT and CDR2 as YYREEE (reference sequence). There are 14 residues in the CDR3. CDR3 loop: CASSSGGANTEAFF. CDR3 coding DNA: TGTGCCAGCAGCTCAGGGGGCGCGAACACTGAAGCTTTCTTT. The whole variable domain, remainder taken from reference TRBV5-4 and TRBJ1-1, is ETGVTQSPTHLIKTRGQQVTLRCSSQSGHNTVSWYQQALGQGPQFIFQYYREEENGRGNFPPRFSGLQFPNYSSELNVNALELDDSALYLCASSSGGANTEAFFGQGTRLTVV.

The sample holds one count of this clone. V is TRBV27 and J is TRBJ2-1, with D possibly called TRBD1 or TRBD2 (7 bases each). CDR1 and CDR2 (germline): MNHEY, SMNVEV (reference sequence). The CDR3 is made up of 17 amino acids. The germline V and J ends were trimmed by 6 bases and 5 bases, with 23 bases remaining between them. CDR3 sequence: CASSDTGEGYSDNEQFF. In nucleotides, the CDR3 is TGTGCCAGCAGCGATACAGGGGAGGGTTATTCGGACAATGAGCAGTTCTTC.

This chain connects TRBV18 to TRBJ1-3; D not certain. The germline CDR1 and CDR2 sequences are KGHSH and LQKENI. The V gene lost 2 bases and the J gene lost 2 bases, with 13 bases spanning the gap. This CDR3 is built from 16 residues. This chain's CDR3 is CASSPSGAGPGNTIYF. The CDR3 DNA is TGTGCCAGCTCACCATCGGGCGCGGGCCCTGGAAACACCATATATTTT.